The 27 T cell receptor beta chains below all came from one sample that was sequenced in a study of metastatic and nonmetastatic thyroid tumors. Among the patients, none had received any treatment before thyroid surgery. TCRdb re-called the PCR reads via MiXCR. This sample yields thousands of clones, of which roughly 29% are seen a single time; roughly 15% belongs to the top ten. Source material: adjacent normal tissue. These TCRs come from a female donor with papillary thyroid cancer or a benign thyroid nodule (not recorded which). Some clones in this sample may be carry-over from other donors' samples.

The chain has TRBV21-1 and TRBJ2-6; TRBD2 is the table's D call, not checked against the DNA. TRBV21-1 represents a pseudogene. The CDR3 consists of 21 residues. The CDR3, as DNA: TGTGCCAGCAGCCAAGGTCGGACTAGCGGGGGAATAGGCTCTGGGGCCAATGTCCTGACTTTC. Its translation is CASSQGRTSGGIGSGANVLTF.

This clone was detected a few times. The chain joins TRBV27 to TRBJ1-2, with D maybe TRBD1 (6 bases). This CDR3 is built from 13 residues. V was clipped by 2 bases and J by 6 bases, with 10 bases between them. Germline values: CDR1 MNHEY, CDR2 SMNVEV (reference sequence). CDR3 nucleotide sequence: TGTGCCAGCAGTTTACTTGCAGGGGATGGCTACACCTTC. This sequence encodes CASSLLAGDGYTF.

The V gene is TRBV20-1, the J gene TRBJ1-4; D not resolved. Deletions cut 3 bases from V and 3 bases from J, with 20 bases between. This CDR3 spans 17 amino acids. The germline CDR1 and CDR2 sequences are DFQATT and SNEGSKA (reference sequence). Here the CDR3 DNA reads TGCAGTGCTAGTACGGACTCCCACCTAGTTTCTAATGAAAAACTGTTTTTT. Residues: CSASTDSHLVSNEKLFF.

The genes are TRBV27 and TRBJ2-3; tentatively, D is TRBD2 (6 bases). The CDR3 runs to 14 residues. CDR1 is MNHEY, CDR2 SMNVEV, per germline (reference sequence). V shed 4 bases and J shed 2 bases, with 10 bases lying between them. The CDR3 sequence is CASSSAGLTDTQYF. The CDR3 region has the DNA TGTGCCAGCAGTTCAGCGGGCCTCACAGATACGCAGTATTTT.

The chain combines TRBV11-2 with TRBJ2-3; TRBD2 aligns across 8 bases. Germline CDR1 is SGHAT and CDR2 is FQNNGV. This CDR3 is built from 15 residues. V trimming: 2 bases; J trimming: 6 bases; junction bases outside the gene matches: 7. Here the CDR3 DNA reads TGTGCCAGCAGCTTACGGGGGGGCAGACCGGATACGCAGTATTTT. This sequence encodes CASSLRGGRPDTQYF.

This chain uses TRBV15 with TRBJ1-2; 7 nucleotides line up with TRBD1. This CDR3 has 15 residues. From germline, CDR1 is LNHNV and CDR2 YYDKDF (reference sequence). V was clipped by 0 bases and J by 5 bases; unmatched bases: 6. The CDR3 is CATSRDWQGEYGYTF. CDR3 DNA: TGTGCCACCAGCAGAGATTGGCAGGGGGAATATGGCTACACCTTC. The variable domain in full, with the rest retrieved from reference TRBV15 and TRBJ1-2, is DAMVIQNPRYQVTQFGKPVTLSCSQTLNHNVMYWYQQKSSQAPKLLFHYYDKDFNNEADTPDNFQSRRPNTSFCFLDIRSPGLGDTAMYLCATSRDWQGEYGYTFGSGTRLTVV.

CDR3 bases: TGTGCCACCAGCGGGTTCAGGGCCGGCTCCTACAATGAGCAGTTCTTC. Protein product: CATSGFRAGSYNEQFF. This chain connects TRBV24-1 to TRBJ2-1; the D gene is possibly TRBD1 (5 bases). Trimming stripped 7 bases from V and 0 bases from J, with 15 bases between. Germline V gives CDR1 KGHDR, CDR2 SFDVKD. The CDR3 loop spans 16 amino acids.

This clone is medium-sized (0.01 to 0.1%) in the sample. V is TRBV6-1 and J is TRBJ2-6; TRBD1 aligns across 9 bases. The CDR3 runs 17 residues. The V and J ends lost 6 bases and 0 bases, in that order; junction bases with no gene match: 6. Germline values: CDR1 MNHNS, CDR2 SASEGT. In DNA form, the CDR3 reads TGTGCCAGCAGACTCGGACAGGGGAGCTCTGGGGCCAACGTCCTGACTTTC. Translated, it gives CASRLGQGSSGANVLTF.

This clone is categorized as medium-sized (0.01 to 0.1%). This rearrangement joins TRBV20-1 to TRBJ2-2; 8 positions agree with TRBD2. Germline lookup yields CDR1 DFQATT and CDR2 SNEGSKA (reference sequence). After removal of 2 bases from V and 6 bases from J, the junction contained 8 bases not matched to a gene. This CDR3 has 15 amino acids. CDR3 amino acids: CSARSWRGVAGELFF. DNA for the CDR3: TGCAGTGCTAGATCTTGGCGGGGGGTAGCCGGGGAGCTGTTTTTT.

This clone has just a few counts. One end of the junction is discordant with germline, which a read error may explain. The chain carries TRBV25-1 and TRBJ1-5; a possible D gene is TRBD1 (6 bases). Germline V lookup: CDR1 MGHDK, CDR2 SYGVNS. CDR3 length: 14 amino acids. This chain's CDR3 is CSSPTRTDNQPQHF. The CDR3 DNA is TGTTCCAGTCCCACCAGGACAGACAATCAGCCCCAGCATTTT.

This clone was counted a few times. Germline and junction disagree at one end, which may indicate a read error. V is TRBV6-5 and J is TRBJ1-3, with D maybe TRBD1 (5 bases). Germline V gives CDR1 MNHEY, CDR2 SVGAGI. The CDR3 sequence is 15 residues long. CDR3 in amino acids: CTSSYSGRGVDTIYF. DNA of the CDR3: TGTACCAGCAGTTACTCGGGCCGGGGGGTAGACACCATATATTTT.

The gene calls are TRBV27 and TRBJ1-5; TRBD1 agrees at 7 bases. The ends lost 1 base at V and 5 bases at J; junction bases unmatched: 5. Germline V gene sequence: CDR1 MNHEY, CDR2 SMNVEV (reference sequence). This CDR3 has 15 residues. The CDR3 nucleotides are TGTGCCAGCAGTTTATGGATAGGGGGCTATCAGCCCCAGCATTTT. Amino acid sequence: CASSLWIGGYQPQHF.

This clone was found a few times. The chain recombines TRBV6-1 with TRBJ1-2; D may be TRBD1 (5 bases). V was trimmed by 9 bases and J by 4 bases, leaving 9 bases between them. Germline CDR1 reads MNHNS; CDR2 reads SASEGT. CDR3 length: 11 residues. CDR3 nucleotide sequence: TGTGCCAGTGGAGGGGTCTATGGCTACACCTTC. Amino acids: CASGGVYGYTF.

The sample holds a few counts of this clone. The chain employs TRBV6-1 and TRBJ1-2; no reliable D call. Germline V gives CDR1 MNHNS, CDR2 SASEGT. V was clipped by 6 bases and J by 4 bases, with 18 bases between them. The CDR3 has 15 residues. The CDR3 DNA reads TGTGCCAGCAGCGGAGAGAGGAGCGAGGGCTATGGCTACACCTTC. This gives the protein CASSGERSEGYGYTF.

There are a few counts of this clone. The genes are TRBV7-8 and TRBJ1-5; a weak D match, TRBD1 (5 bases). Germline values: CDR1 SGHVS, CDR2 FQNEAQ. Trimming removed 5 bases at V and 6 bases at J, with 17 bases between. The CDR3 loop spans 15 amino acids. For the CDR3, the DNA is TGTGCCAGCAGCAAATCGGGGCAGGTTGGTCAGCCCCAGCATTTT. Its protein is CASSKSGQVGQPQHF.

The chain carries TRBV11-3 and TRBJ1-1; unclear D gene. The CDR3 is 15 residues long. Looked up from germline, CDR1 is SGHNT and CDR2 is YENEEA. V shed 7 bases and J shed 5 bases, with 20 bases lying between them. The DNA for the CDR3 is TGTGCCAGCACAACCCTTCTGTTCGGGCAAACTGAAGCTTTCTTT. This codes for CASTTLLFGQTEAFF.

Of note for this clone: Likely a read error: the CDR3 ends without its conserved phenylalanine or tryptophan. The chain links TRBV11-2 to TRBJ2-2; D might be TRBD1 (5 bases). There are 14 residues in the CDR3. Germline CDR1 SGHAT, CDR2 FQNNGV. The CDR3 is CASMGSGNTGELFS. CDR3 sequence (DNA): TGTGCCAGCATGGGATCAGGGAACACTGGGGAGCTGTTTTCT.

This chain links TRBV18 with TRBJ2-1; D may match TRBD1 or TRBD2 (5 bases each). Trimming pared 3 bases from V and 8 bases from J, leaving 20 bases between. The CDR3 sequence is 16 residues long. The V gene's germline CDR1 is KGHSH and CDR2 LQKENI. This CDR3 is CASSPLPGPSHYEQFF. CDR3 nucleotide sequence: TGTGCCAGCTCACCTTTGCCGGGACCTAGTCACTATGAGCAGTTCTTC.

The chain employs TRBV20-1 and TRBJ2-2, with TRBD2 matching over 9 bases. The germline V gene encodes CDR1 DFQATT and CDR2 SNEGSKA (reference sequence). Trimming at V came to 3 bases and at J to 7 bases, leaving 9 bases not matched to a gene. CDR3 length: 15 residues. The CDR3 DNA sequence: TGCAGTGCTAGTTTGGGTAGCGGGAGTATCGGGGAGCTGTTTTTT. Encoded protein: CSASLGSGSIGELFF.

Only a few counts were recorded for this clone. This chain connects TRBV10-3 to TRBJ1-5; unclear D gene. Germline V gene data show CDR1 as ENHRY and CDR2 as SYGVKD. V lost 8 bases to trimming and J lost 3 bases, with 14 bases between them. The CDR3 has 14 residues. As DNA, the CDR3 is TGTGCCATCTGGACCGTTGATATCAATCAGCCCCAGCATTTT. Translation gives CAIWTVDINQPQHF.

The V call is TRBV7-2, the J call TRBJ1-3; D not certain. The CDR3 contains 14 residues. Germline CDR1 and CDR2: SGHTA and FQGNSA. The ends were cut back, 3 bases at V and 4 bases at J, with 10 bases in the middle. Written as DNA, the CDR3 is TGTGCCAGCAGCTTTCTGGGATCGGGAAACACCATATATTTT. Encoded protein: CASSFLGSGNTIYF.

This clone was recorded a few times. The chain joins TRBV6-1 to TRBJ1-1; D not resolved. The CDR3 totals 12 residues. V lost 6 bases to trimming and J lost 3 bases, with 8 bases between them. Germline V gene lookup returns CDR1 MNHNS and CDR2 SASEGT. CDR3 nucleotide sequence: TGTGCCAGCAGGCGGTCGGACACTGAAGCTTTCTTT. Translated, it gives CASRRSDTEAFF.

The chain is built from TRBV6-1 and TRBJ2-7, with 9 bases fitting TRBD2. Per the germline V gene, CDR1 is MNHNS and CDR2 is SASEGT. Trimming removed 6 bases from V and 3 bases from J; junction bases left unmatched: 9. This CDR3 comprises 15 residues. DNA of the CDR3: TGTGCCAGCAGGATTAGCGGGGGCCCGATCTACGAGCAGTACTTC. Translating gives CASRISGGPIYEQYF.

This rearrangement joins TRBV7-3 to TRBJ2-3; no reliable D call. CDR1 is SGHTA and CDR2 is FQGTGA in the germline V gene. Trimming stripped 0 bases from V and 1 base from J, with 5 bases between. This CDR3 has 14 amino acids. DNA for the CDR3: TGTGCCAGCAGCTTAACTCCGGGCACAGATACGCAGTATTTT. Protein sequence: CASSLTPGTDTQYF.

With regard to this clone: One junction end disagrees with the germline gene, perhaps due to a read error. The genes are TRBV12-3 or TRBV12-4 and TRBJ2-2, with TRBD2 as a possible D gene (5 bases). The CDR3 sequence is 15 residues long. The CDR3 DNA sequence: TGTGCCAGCAGCCCTGGTCATTCGCCGGCCTGGGAGCTGCTTTTT. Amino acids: CASSPGHSPAWELLF.

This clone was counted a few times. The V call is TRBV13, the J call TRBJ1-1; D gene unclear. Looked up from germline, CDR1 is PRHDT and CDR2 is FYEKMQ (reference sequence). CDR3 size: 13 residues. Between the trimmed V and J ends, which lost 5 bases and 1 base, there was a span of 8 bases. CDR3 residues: CASSPEENTEAFF. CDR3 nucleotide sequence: TGTGCCAGCAGCCCCGAAGAGAACACTGAAGCTTTCTTT. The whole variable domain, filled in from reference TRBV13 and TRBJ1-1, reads AAGVIQSPRHLIKEKRETATLKCYPIPRHDTVYWYQQGPGQDPQFLISFYEKMQSDKGSIPDRFSAQQFSDYHSELNMSSLELGDSALYFCASSPEENTEAFFGQGTRLTVV.

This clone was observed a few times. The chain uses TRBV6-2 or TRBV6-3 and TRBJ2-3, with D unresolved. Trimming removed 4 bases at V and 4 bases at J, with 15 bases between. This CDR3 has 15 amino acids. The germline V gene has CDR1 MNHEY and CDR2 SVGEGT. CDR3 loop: CASSFGGPLSDTQYF. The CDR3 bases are TGTGCCAGCAGTTTCGGCGGCCCCTTGTCAGATACGCAGTATTTT.